Shown below are 23 T cell receptor beta chains from a single sample sequenced in a study of beta chain features in type 1 diabetes. Study-wide findings and caveats: Significant though moderate, a shortening of TCRB CDR3s appeared in all four CD4+ subsets of Type 1 diabetes patients.

Expressed TCRB transcripts were sequenced, since all the RNA that had been isolated was reverse transcribed. Assay: immunoSEQ multiplex PCR; the TCRdb copy retains only in-frame clones and omits some. The sample shows almost 350,000 clones, approximately 9.7% of them seen only once. Antigens of these TCRs are unknown. The sequenced sample was central memory CD4+ T cells from blood. The receptors come from a man aged 25-45 years with type 1 diabetes.

The chain combines TRBV7-7 with TRBJ2-5, with D perhaps matching TRBD1 (7 bases). The CDR3 spans 15 residues. Germline V lookup: CDR1 SSHAT, CDR2 FNYEAQ (reference sequence). Trimming took off 0 bases at V and 2 bases at J, with 10 bases between the two ends. The CDR3 bases are TGTGCCAGCAGCTTAGCGACAGGGAGGCAAGAGACCCAGTACTTC. The encoded protein is CASSLATGRQETQYF. Looking up the rest from reference TRBV7-7 and TRBJ2-5 gives the full variable domain: GAGVSQSPRYKVTKRGQDVTLRCDPISSHATLYWYQQALGQGPEFLTYFNYEAQPDKSGLPSDRFSAERPEGSISTLTIQRTEQRDSAMYRCASSLATGRQETQYFGPGTRLLVL.

This clone was counted a few times. The junction does not match germline at one end; this may be a read error. As DNA, the CDR3 is TGTGCCAGCAGTGAACAGACCCACTACACTGAGCAGTTCTTC. Encoded protein: CASSEQTHYTEQFF. The chain joins TRBV2 to TRBJ2-1, with D unresolved. Germline V gene data show CDR1 as SNHLY and CDR2 as FYNNEI. The CDR3 spans 14 residues.

DNA for the CDR3: TGTGCCAGCAGCTGGATGACTAGCTCCTACAATGAGCAGTTCTTC. It specifies CASSWMTSSYNEQFF. This chain connects TRBV7-2 to TRBJ2-1; maybe TRBD2 (6 bases). Trimming took off 4 bases at V and 0 bases at J, with 10 bases between the two ends. Germline V gene lookup returns CDR1 SGHTA and CDR2 FQGNSA. The CDR3 consists of 15 residues.

V usage is TRBV19 and J usage is TRBJ2-1; 7 positions agree with TRBD1. The CDR3 has 14 amino acids. CDR1 LNHDA and CDR2 SQIVND come from the germline V gene (reference sequence). V gave up 7 bases and J gave up 2 bases; unmatched junction bases: 5. DNA for the CDR3: TGTGCCAGTAAGAGAACAGGGGCCTACAATGAGCAGTTCTTC. This sequence encodes CASKRTGAYNEQFF.

V usage is TRBV7-2 and J usage is TRBJ2-7; 8 bases are a match to TRBD1. V dropped 3 bases and J dropped 4; count of bases not matched to a gene: 2. The germline V gene has CDR1 SGHTA and CDR2 FQGNSA. The CDR3 extends over 13 amino acids. This CDR3 is CASSFDRGYEQYF. CDR3 nucleotides: TGTGCCAGCAGCTTCGACAGGGGTTACGAGCAGTACTTC.

This clone was observed a handful of times. The chain joins TRBV25-1 to TRBJ1-2; D may be TRBD1 (6 bases). Germline loops: CDR1 MGHDK, CDR2 SYGVNS. V was shortened by 5 bases and J by 3 bases, with 10 bases between the two germline ends. This CDR3 has 13 residues. For the CDR3, the DNA is TGTGCCAGCAGTAGGACAGCGGACTATGGCTACACCTTC. Encoded protein: CASSRTADYGYTF.

This clone has more than one count but fewer than ten. J is TRBJ2-3 and V is TRBV19; 11 nucleotides align to TRBD2. The CDR3 length is 16 residues. V gave up 6 bases and J gave up 1 base; unmatched junction bases: 6. From germline, CDR1 is LNHDA and CDR2 SQIVND (reference sequence). Here the CDR3 DNA reads TGTGCCAGTAGCAAAGGGACTAGCGGAGGCACAGATACGCAGTATTTT. Protein: CASSKGTSGGTDTQYF.

The rearrangement links TRBV18 to TRBJ2-7; 8 nucleotides line up with TRBD1. Germline loops: CDR1 KGHSH, CDR2 LQKENI. J gave up 3 bases and V 1 base, and 11 bases lay outside the gene matches. CDR3 length: 17 amino acids. The DNA for the CDR3 is TGTGCCAGCTCACCACAAGACATAGGACAGGGCTACTACGAGCAGTACTTC. Its protein product is CASSPQDIGQGYYEQYF.

This clone came up a few times. The chain has TRBV27 and TRBJ2-5; TRBD2 might be the D (5 bases). Trimming removed 7 bases from V and 2 bases from J, with 23 bases in between. Germline lookup yields CDR1 MNHEY and CDR2 SMNVEV (reference sequence). The CDR3 loop spans 17 amino acids. CDR3 protein: CASTPSFRGDKQETQYF. Here the CDR3 DNA reads TGTGCCAGCACCCCATCCTTTCGGGGAGACAAACAAGAGACCCAGTACTTC.

This clone was seen ten or more times. J is TRBJ2-7 and V is TRBV28; the match to TRBD2 covers 8 bases. Looked up from germline, CDR1 is MDHEN and CDR2 is SYDVKM. V was pared by 3 bases and J by 2 bases, with 6 bases of the junction left unmatched. The length of the CDR3 is 15 residues. The CDR3 sequence: CASSLSIAGTYEQYF. The DNA for the CDR3 is TGTGCCAGCAGTTTGAGCATAGCGGGAACCTACGAGCAGTACTTC.

This clone came up a few times. Other DNA sequences of this sample code for an identical CDR3. The chain couples TRBV7-2 to TRBJ1-1; the D is unclear. With 1 base removed from V and 1 base from J, the gap between germline ends came to 7 bases. This CDR3 spans 14 amino acids. Germline CDR1 SGHTA, CDR2 FQGNSA. The CDR3, as DNA: TGTGCCAGCAGCTTAGGAAGGGCGAACACTGAAGCTTTCTTT. Protein product: CASSLGRANTEAFF.

This clone showed up just a few times. This chain uses TRBV7-8 with TRBJ1-2; no clear D. Germline assignment: CDR1 SGHVS and CDR2 FQNEAQ. The CDR3 is 10 residues long. Trimming left V 8 bases short and J 3 bases short, with 4 bases between. Written as DNA, the CDR3 is TGTGCCAGCGGGGACTATGGCTACACCTTC. Protein product: CASGDYGYTF.

This clone has only a few counts. The chain couples TRBV4-3 to TRBJ2-7; TRBD2 agrees at 14 bases. The germline CDR1 and CDR2 sequences are LGHNA and YSLEER. CDR3 length: 16 residues. Losses at the gene ends were 0 bases for V and 7 bases for J; bases not matched to a gene: 5. In DNA form, the CDR3 reads TGCGCCAGCAGCCAAGACGGGACTAGCGGGGGACGGGAGCAGTACTTC. Encoded protein: CASSQDGTSGGREQYF.

This clone was counted only a few times. The genes are TRBV15 and TRBJ2-5; D may be TRBD1 or TRBD2 (5 bases each). V lost 3 bases, J lost 3 bases, and 5 bases lay in between. This CDR3 spans 12 amino acids. Germline CDR1 reads LNHNV; CDR2 reads YYDKDF (reference sequence). The CDR3 DNA follows: TGTGCCACCAGCAGGGGGGAAGAGACCCAGTACTTC. Protein product: CATSRGEETQYF.

Only a few counts were recorded for this clone. V and J are TRBV18 and TRBJ1-2, with a possible D match to TRBD1 (6 bases). Germline CDR1 reads KGHSH; CDR2 reads LQKENI. The CDR3 contains 14 residues. Trimming stripped 2 bases from V and 6 bases from J, with 13 bases between. CDR3 sequence reads: CASSPLQGLDGYTF. CDR3 bases: TGTGCCAGCTCACCATTACAGGGCTTAGATGGCTACACCTTC. Full variable domain (rest looked up from reference TRBV18 and TRBJ1-2): NAGVMQNPRHLVRRRGQEARLRCSPMKGHSHVYWYRQLPEEGLKFMVYLQKENIIDESGMPKERFSAEFPKEGPSILRIQQVVRGDSAAYFCASSPLQGLDGYTFGSGTRLTVV.

This chain uses TRBV19 with TRBJ2-5; 7 positions agree with TRBD1. The V gene end was trimmed by 10 bases and the J gene end by 5 bases; junction bases not matched to a gene: 10. There are 13 residues in the CDR3. Germline V gene sequence: CDR1 LNHDA, CDR2 SQIVND (reference sequence). The CDR3 DNA is TGTGCCACCGGGACAGCCGCAGGGGAGACCCAGTACTTC. It specifies CATGTAAGETQYF.

This clone was counted only a few times. The V and J genes are TRBV2 and TRBJ1-1; tentatively, D is TRBD1 (6 bases). Germline V lookup: CDR1 SNHLY, CDR2 FYNNEI. The CDR3 sequence is 14 residues long. V gave up 7 bases and J gave up 5 bases, with 17 bases separating them. The CDR3 here is CASTWNREGTEAFF. The DNA of the CDR3 is TGTGCCAGCACTTGGAACAGGGAGGGGACTGAAGCTTTCTTT. Complete variable domain (other parts from reference TRBV2 and TRBJ1-1): EPEVTQTPSHQVTQMGQEVILRCVPISNHLYFYWYRQILGQKVEFLVSFYNNEISEKSEIFDDQFSVERPDGSNFTLKIRSTKLEDSAMYFCASTWNREGTEAFFGQGTRLTVV.

This clone was detected a few times. V gene TRBV11-2 combines with J gene TRBJ2-3; 9 bases are shared with TRBD2. V trimming: 3 bases; J trimming: 7 bases; junction bases outside the gene matches: 14. The length of the CDR3 is 17 residues. Germline V gene lookup returns CDR1 SGHAT and CDR2 FQNNGV. CDR3 DNA: TGTGCCAGCAGCTTCCTAGCGGGGCCGCTAGAGCGCAATACGCAGTATTTT. This encodes CASSFLAGPLERNTQYF.

The V and J genes are TRBV30 and TRBJ1-2; D is ambiguous. V lost 3 bases and J lost 4, with 12 bases in between. CDR3 length: 13 residues. Germline CDR1 reads GTSNPN; CDR2 reads SVGIG (reference sequence). Here the CDR3 reads CAWSVNVLYGYTF. DNA of the CDR3: TGTGCCTGGAGCGTCAACGTCCTCTATGGCTACACCTTC.

The rearrangement uses TRBV5-6 and TRBJ2-1; no definite D call. The germline V gene has CDR1 SGHDT and CDR2 YYEEEE. This CDR3 comprises 16 residues. The germline V and J ends were trimmed by 4 bases and 6 bases, with 20 bases remaining between them. CDR3 loop: CASSLYHEPLSNEQFF. DNA of the CDR3: TGTGCCAGCAGCCTCTACCATGAGCCCCTCAGCAATGAGCAGTTCTTC.

The rearrangement joins TRBV29-1 to TRBJ1-2; 11 bases align to TRBD1. The CDR3 has 16 residues. Germline CDR1 and CDR2: SQVTM and ANQGSEA. V lost 4 bases and J lost 5; bases outside the gene matches: 12. The CDR3 protein is CSVAGTGGTRLYGYTF. CDR3 DNA: TGCAGCGTTGCCGGGACAGGGGGAACACGGCTTTATGGCTACACCTTC.

This clone occurred a few times. The rearrangement uses TRBV15 and TRBJ1-2; no firm D call. CDR1 is LNHNV and CDR2 is YYDKDF in the germline V gene (reference sequence). The CDR3 loop spans 16 amino acids. The V and J ends lost 1 base and 6 bases respectively, with 18 bases between them. The CDR3 protein is CATSRGRVMREDGYTF. The CDR3 bases are TGTGCCACCAGCAGAGGCCGTGTAATGAGGGAAGATGGCTACACCTTC.

This chain connects TRBV30 to TRBJ2-5, with 8 bases identical to TRBD1. The germline V gene has CDR1 GTSNPN and CDR2 SVGIG (reference sequence). The CDR3 length is 14 residues. Trimming at V came to 4 bases and at J to 1 base, leaving 5 bases not matched to a gene. In nucleotides, the CDR3 is TGTGCCTGGAACGTTCAGGGGGCCCAAGAGACCCAGTACTTC. This codes for CAWNVQGAQETQYF.